This TCR beta chain was obtained from a study of T cell repertoires in cytomegalovirus infection. Study-level background: CMV epitopes that were recently identified and HLA-C-restricted were used alongside well-studied HLA-B-restricted ones. Evidence of both CMV infection and a matching HLA type came from public TCR beta signatures. Whole-study findings and limits: The study identified carriers of CMV plus the relevant HLA from cumulative public TCR beta family frequency. HLA-C-restricted, CMV-specific TCR beta clonotypes were dominant ex vivo.

The CDR3 consists of 16 residues. The V end was cut by 4 bases, the J end by 2 bases, with 17 bases between. Germline values: CDR1 LGHNT, CDR2 FRNRAP. TCRdb itself ran the reads through MiXCR, one entry per CDR3 protein. The sample includes around 69,000 distinct CDR3 sequences, roughly 20% of them seen just once. Regarding this clonotype: Its specificity is unknown.

The specimen was CD8+ T cells from cultured PBMCs, collected from culture after CMV antigen stimulation. The chain couples TRBV12-5 to TRBJ2-5; D might be TRBD1 (6 bases). This clonotype was obtained from a human donor in good health (CMV status not recorded). Some clones in this sample may be carry-over from other donors' samples. CDR3 coding DNA: TGTGCTAGTGGTTCCTGGGCAGGACAGCTTCAAGAGACCCAGTACTTC. It encodes CASGSWAGQLQETQYF.